This T cell receptor beta chain was recovered during a study of type 1 regulatory T cells (dated by TCRdb to the early 2020s). Regarding the study in general: An in vitro protocol by which a Tr1-enriched, alloantigen-specific CD4 T cell product named T-allo10 was generated was characterized in the study. T-allo10 was under clinical evaluation in patients with hematological malignancies receiving allogeneic hematopoietic stem cell transplantation.

This clonotype was found a few times. Its antigen remains unidentified. No much larger clonotype is one base removed from it; base qualities were not supplied. Results the study describes overall, beyond this receptor: Tr1 cells showed a more restricted TCR repertoire than non-Tr1 cells, which the study interpreted as alloantigen-induced clonal expansion.

TCRdb shows the sequencer as Illumina MiSeq. TCRdb applied fastp at Q25 and MiXCR to the public reads, then kept only in-frame beta chains. Each record represents a unique CDR3 protein, reported with the most common genes and DNA among its rows. This sample gives approximately 42,000 distinct CDR3 sequences in total; 9% to 15% of them show up just once. The ten largest account for 8% to 8.5% of the sample. For CDR1 and CDR2, the germline V gene lists SGHVS and FNYEAQ. The CDR3 starts with the cysteine, ends with the phenylalanine, and has 17 residues. Solely the CDR3 DNA is kept, with 51 bases framed from the first base. V is cut back by 1 base and J by 2 bases, with 5 bases in the junction unmatched.

This sequence originates from a human donor in good health. Sequencing used cultured non-Tr1 T cells, either the whole culture or a sorted T cell fraction (not recorded which). Read against the paper, the sample's cell subset or site label means: non-Tr1 population from the T-allo10 product. The chain links TRBV7-6 with TRBJ2-2; 9 bases in the middle match TRBD2. The CDR3 corresponds to CASSLDAGGPNTGELFF. The sequence in DNA is TGTGCCAGCAGCTTAGACGCGGGAGGGCCAAACACCGGGGAGCTGTTTTTT.